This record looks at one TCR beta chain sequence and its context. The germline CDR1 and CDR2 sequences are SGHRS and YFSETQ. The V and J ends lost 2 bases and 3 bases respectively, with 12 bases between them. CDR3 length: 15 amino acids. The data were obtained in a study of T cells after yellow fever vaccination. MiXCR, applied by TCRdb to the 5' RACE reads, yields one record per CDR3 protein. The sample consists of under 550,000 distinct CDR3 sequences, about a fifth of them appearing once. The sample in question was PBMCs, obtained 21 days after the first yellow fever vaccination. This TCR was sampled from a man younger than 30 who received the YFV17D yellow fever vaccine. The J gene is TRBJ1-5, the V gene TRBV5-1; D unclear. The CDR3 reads CASSFGPASNQPQHF. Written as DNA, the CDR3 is TGCGCCAGCAGCTTTGGTCCGGCATCCAATCAGCCCCAGCATTTT.